The 27 T cell receptor beta chains below come from one sample, sequenced in a study of T cell responses to AZD1222 COVID-19 vaccine. Only in-frame clones appear in the TCRdb table, and some are missing; sequencing was by immunoSEQ multiplex PCR. Counted here are approximately 140,000 clones, about 90% occurring once; the ten biggest clones make up 9% to 9.5%. The starting material was peripheral blood, obtained 28 days after the second AZD1222 dose. All receptors come from an adult who received the AZD1222 COVID-19 vaccine.

The J gene is TRBJ1-4, the V gene TRBV30, with 8 nucleotides matching TRBD1. Per germline, CDR1 GTSNPN and CDR2 SVGIG (reference sequence). The CDR3 runs 17 residues. J lost 6 bases, V lost 0 bases, and 12 bases had no gene match. The DNA of the CDR3 is TGTGCCTGGAGTGTAGCTTGGGGACAGGAGCTGGATGAAAAACTGTTTTTT. Amino acids: CAWSVAWGQELDEKLFF.

This chain connects TRBV3-1 (or the pseudogene TRBV3-2) to TRBJ2-2; 9 positions agree with TRBD1. CDR3 length: 15 residues. J was trimmed by 5 bases and V by 4 bases; bases with no gene match: 5. CDR1 and CDR2 from the germline V gene are LGHDT and YNNKEL (reference sequence). The CDR3 DNA sequence: TGTGCCAGCAGCCCTGGGACAGGGCGGACCGGGGAGCTGTTTTTT. The encoded protein is CASSPGTGRTGELFF.

The genes are TRBV9 and TRBJ2-2, with a tentative D call TRBD2 (6 bases). Germline V gene data show CDR1 as SGDLS and CDR2 as YYNGEE. The CDR3 consists of 14 residues. The germline V and J ends were trimmed by 4 bases and 6 bases, with 13 bases remaining between them. The CDR3 DNA is TGTGCCAGCAGCTCACTAGGGGAGGCCGGGGAGCTGTTTTTT. This sequence encodes CASSSLGEAGELFF.

The chain carries TRBV2 and TRBJ1-5; tentatively, D is TRBD1 (5 bases). Between the trimmed V and J ends, which lost 6 bases and 3 bases, there was a span of 18 bases. This CDR3 spans 16 amino acids. Germline CDR1 SNHLY, CDR2 FYNNEI. The CDR3 coding sequence is TGTGCCAGCAGCCCCGGGGGGGTCCCGTTCAATCAGCCCCAGCATTTT. It specifies CASSPGGVPFNQPQHF.

The chain couples TRBV3-1 (or the pseudogene TRBV3-2) to TRBJ2-2; D is unresolved. Deletions cut 3 bases from V and 1 base from J, with 3 bases between. CDR1 is LGHDT and CDR2 is YNNKEL in the germline V gene (reference sequence). The CDR3 is made up of 13 amino acids. In DNA, the CDR3 is TGTGCCAGCAGCCATGAGAACACCGGGGAGCTGTTTTTT. Translated, it gives CASSHENTGELFF.

The rearrangement joins TRBV4-3 to TRBJ2-7; unclear D gene. The germline CDR1 and CDR2 sequences are LGHNA and YSLEER. Trimming took 1 base from V and 12 from J, leaving 7 bases between them. This CDR3 contains 10 residues. The CDR3 loop reads CASSQGRPYV. DNA for the CDR3: TGCGCCAGCAGCCAAGGCCGCCCGTACGTC.

This clone was observed once. The rearrangement links TRBV10-3 to TRBJ2-2; perhaps D is TRBD1 or TRBD2 (5 bases each). The V end lost 4 bases, the J end lost 0 bases, and 9 bases lay between the germline ends. From germline, CDR1 is ENHRY and CDR2 SYGVKD. The CDR3 has 15 residues. CDR3 protein: CAISGGTSNTGELFF. The CDR3 region has the DNA TGTGCCATCAGTGGTGGGACGTCGAACACCGGGGAGCTGTTTTTT.

V gene TRBV4-3 combines with J gene TRBJ2-3, with TRBD2 matching over 10 bases. This CDR3 comprises 15 residues. Germline V lookup: CDR1 LGHNA, CDR2 YSLEER. Germline trimming cut 3 bases from V and 10 bases from J; bases unmatched to any gene: 10. CDR3 in amino acids: CASSQGTSVTRAQYF. DNA for the CDR3: TGCGCCAGCAGCCAGGGGACTAGCGTTACGCGGGCGCAGTATTTT.

This chain joins TRBV2 and TRBJ1-1; D remains ambiguous. V lost 11 bases and J lost 11, with 18 bases in between. This CDR3 has 11 amino acids. Germline CDR1 reads SNHLY; CDR2 reads FYNNEI. This CDR3 is CASSPGPLAFF. CDR3 DNA sequence: TGTGCCTCCTCCCCTGGCCCCCTGGCTTTCTTT.

The chain uses TRBV28 and TRBJ2-1, with 7 bases matching TRBD1. The CDR3 loop spans 14 amino acids. With 8 bases clipped from V and 8 bases from J, the junction kept 12 bases outside the gene matches. CDR1 and CDR2 from the germline V gene are MDHEN and SYDVKM. CDR3 in amino acids: CASGILDRADEQFF. The CDR3 nucleotides are TGTGCCAGCGGGATCCTCGACAGGGCGGATGAGCAGTTCTTC. The whole variable domain, filled in from reference TRBV28 and TRBJ2-1, reads DVKVTQSSRYLVKRTGEKVFLECVQDMDHENMFWYRQDPGLGLRLIYFSYDVKMKEKGDIPEGYSVSREKKERFSLILESASTNQTSMYLCASGILDRADEQFFGPGTRLTVL.

The chain combines TRBV28 with TRBJ1-2, with TRBD1 as a possible D gene (6 bases). The CDR3 has 14 residues. Looked up from germline, CDR1 is MDHEN and CDR2 is SYDVKM. Trimming stripped 2 bases from V and 3 bases from J, with 10 bases between. The CDR3 sequence is CASSLTGGDYGYTF. DNA of the CDR3: TGTGCCAGCAGTTTAACGGGGGGCGACTATGGCTACACCTTC.

The chain recombines TRBV4-1 with TRBJ1-2; TRBD1 matches at 7 bases. CDR1 and CDR2 from the germline V gene are MGHRA and YSYEKL. V lost 3 bases and J lost 1; bases outside the gene matches: 5. CDR3 length equals 15 residues. CDR3 amino acids: CASSHRDRVNYGYTF. In nucleotides, the CDR3 is TGCGCCAGCAGCCACCGGGACAGAGTTAACTATGGCTACACCTTC.

This clone was seen only a few times. CDR3 in DNA: TGTGCCAGCAGCCAAGACCCACAGGGTAGCGGCTACACCTTC. Protein product: CASSQDPQGSGYTF. The rearrangement uses TRBV4-2 and TRBJ1-2, with D possibly being TRBD1 (6 bases). V lost 0 bases, J lost 8 bases, and 13 bases lay in between. Germline V gives CDR1 LGHNA, CDR2 YNFKEQ. The CDR3 totals 14 residues.

The J gene is TRBJ2-7, the V gene TRBV2, with no clear D. Per the germline V gene, CDR1 is SNHLY and CDR2 is FYNNEI. CDR3 length equals 11 residues. Trimming cost V 5 bases and J 0 bases, with 2 bases left between them. The CDR3 sequence is CASSPSYEQYV. The CDR3 DNA reads TGTGCCAGCAGTCCCTCCTACGAGCAGTACGTC.

The chain joins TRBV27 to TRBJ2-1; D not certain. Germline V gene sequence: CDR1 MNHEY, CDR2 SMNVEV (reference sequence). V shed 1 base and J shed 0 bases, with 10 bases lying between them. CDR3 length: 16 amino acids. CDR3 coding DNA: TGTGCCAGCAGTTTATTATCGGTTAGCTCCTACAATGAGCAGTTCTTC. This encodes CASSLLSVSSYNEQFF.

The genes are TRBV7-2 and TRBJ2-1, with TRBD2 identical over 7 bases. CDR1 and CDR2 (germline): SGHTA, FQGNSA. This CDR3 contains 16 residues. Germline trimming cut 8 bases from V and 0 bases from J; bases unmatched to any gene: 10. The DNA of the CDR3 is TGTGCCAGCTATAAAGCGGGAATCACCTCCTACAATGAGCAGTTCTTC. Its translation: CASYKAGITSYNEQFF.

CDR3 in amino acids: CATSRRDQKAFF. CDR3 sequence (DNA): TGTGCCACCAGCAGAAGAGACCAAAAAGCTTTCTTT. This chain uses TRBV15 with TRBJ1-1; D is unresolved. Trimming took 2 bases from V and 9 from J, leaving 10 bases between them. In germline, CDR1 is LNHNV, CDR2 YYDKDF (reference sequence). This CDR3 is 12 amino acids long.

The chain links TRBV6-6 to TRBJ2-5; D unresolved. The CDR3 has 14 amino acids. V was pared by 1 base and J by 5 bases, with 11 bases between. Germline values: CDR1 MNHNY, CDR2 SVGAGI (reference sequence). This CDR3 reads CASSYYSERETQYF. CDR3 nucleotides: TGTGCCAGCAGTTACTATTCGGAGAGGGAGACCCAGTACTTC.

V is TRBV6-4 and J is TRBJ1-1; 10 bases map to TRBD1. After removal of 7 bases from V and 5 bases from J, the junction contained 10 bases not matched to a gene. The CDR3 totals 15 residues. The germline CDR1 and CDR2 sequences are MRHNA and SNTAGT. The DNA of the CDR3 is TGTGCCAGCAAAAAGACAGGGGGCGCGGGGACTGAAGCTTTCTTT. Its protein product is CASKKTGGAGTEAFF.

In its sample, this clone was seen once. The chain combines TRBV19 with TRBJ1-2; D may be TRBD1 (5 bases). V was shortened by 4 bases and J by 4 bases, with 10 bases between the two germline ends. There are 13 residues in the CDR3. Looked up from germline, CDR1 is LNHDA and CDR2 is SQIVND (reference sequence). Here the CDR3 reads CASSTMTAYGYTF. In nucleotides, the CDR3 is TGTGCCAGTAGTACGATGACAGCCTATGGCTACACCTTC.

The gene calls are TRBV6-5 and TRBJ1-2; 10 bases line up with TRBD1. The germline gives CDR1 MNHEY, CDR2 SVGAGI. V gave up 5 bases and J gave up 7 bases; unmatched junction bases: 4. The CDR3 runs to 13 residues. The CDR3 nucleotides are TGTGCCAGCAGTCCCGGGACAGGGGCTGGCTACACCTTC. Protein product: CASSPGTGAGYTF.

V is TRBV19 and J is TRBJ1-4; D may be TRBD1 (5 bases). This CDR3 region has 15 residues. V was shortened by 4 bases and J by 5 bases, with 14 bases between the two germline ends. Germline CDR1 is LNHDA and CDR2 is SQIVND (reference sequence). CDR3 DNA: TGTGCCAGTAGTACCTGGACAAACACAAATGAAAAACTGTTTTTT. Its translation: CASSTWTNTNEKLFF.

The gene calls are TRBV19 and TRBJ1-1; D is perhaps TRBD1 (5 bases). Between the trimmed V and J ends, which lost 5 bases and 3 bases, there was a span of 10 bases. The CDR3 covers 13 residues. Germline CDR1 LNHDA, CDR2 SQIVND (reference sequence). The CDR3 DNA reads as TGTGCCAGTAGTCAGGACAAAGACACTGAAGCTTTCTTT. Translation: CASSQDKDTEAFF.

A single count supports this clone. The V gene is TRBV6-5, the J gene TRBJ2-2, with 7 bases aligning to TRBD1. CDR3 length equals 15 residues. The germline CDR1 and CDR2 sequences are MNHEY and SVGAGI. After removal of 6 bases from V and 6 bases from J, the junction contained 10 bases not matched to a gene. CDR3 nucleotides: TGTGCCAGCAGAATTCTTGACAGGGCTCCCGGGGAGCTGTTTTTT. This gives the protein CASRILDRAPGELFF.

This clone occurred once. The chain joins TRBV5-1 to TRBJ2-1; D might be TRBD2 (5 bases). This CDR3 region has 14 residues. Germline V gene lookup returns CDR1 SGHRS and CDR2 YFSETQ. V lost 3 bases and J lost 8, with 15 bases in between. In nucleotides, the CDR3 is TGCGCCAGCAGCTCGATGGGGAGTCGGGATGAGCAGTTCTTC. This translates into CASSSMGSRDEQFF.

J is TRBJ1-5 and V is TRBV6-5; D not certain. There are 15 residues in the CDR3. V lost 7 bases and J 1 base, leaving 14 bases between the germline ends. Germline V gene sequence: CDR1 MNHEY, CDR2 SVGAGI. The CDR3 here is CASNGGQSSNQPQHF. In DNA, the CDR3 is TGTGCCAGCAATGGAGGGCAGTCGAGCAATCAGCCCCAGCATTTT.

The V and J genes are TRBV12-5 and TRBJ1-2; 7 nucleotides agree with TRBD1. The ends lost 5 bases at V and 6 bases at J; junction bases unmatched: 3. This CDR3 comprises 12 residues. In germline, CDR1 is LGHNT, CDR2 FRNRAP. The CDR3 reads CASGGDSNGYTF. CDR3 sequence (DNA): TGTGCTAGTGGTGGGGACAGCAATGGCTACACCTTC.